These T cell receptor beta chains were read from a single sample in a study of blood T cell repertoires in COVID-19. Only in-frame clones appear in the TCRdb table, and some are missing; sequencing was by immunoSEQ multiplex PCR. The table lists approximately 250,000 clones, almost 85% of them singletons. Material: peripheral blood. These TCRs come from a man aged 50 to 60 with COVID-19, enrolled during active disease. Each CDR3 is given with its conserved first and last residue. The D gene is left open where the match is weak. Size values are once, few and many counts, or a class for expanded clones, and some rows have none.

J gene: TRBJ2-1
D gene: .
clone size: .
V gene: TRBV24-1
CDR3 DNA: TGTGCCACAGGCGGTTCAGGGAATGAGCAGTTCTTC
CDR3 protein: CATGGSGNEQFF

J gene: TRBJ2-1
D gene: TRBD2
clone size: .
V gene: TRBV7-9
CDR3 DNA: TGTGCCAGCAGCAAGACTAGCGGGGGTTTTCATGAGCAGTTCTTC
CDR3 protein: CASSKTSGGFHEQFF

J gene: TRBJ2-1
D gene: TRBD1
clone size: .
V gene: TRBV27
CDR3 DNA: TGTGCCAGCAGTTTCGGAGAGACAGGGATTTACAATGAGCAGTTCTTC
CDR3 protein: CASSFGETGIYNEQFF

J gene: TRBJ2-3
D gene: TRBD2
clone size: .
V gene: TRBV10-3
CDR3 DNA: TGTGCCATCCGACCCCGCGGGGGGCCCACAGATACGCAGTATTTT
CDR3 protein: CAIRPRGGPTDTQYF

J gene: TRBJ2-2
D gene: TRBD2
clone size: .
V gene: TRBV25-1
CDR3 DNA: TGTGCCAGCAGTGAATTGGGGACTAGCCCCGCCGGGGAGCTGTTTTTT
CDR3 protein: CASSELGTSPAGELFF

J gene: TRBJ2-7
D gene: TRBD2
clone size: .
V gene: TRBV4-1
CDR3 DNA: TGCGCCAGCAGCCAAGATAGCGGAACTAGCGTCTTCTACGAGCAGTACTTC
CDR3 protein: CASSQDSGTSVFYEQYF

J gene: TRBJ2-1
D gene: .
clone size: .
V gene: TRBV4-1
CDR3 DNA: TGCGCCAGCAGCCAAGATAACTTTGACAGCAAGATCTCCTACAATGAGCAGTTCTTC
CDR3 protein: CASSQDNFDSKISYNEQFF

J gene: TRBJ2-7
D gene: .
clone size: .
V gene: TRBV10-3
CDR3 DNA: TGTGCCATCAGAGGGACTTCCTCCTACGAGCAGTACTTC
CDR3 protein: CAIRGTSSYEQYF

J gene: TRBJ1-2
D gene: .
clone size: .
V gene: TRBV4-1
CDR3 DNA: TGCGCCAGCAGCCAAGCGGAAGGGACATTAGGCTACACCTTC
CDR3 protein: CASSQAEGTLGYTF

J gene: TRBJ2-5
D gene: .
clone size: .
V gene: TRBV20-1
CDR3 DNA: TGCAGTGCTAGTAATTCCGGGGAGACCCAGTACTTC
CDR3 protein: CSASNSGETQYF

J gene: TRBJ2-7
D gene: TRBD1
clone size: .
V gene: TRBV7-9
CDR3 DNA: TGTGCCAGCAGCATGGGACAGGGGGCATGGGAGCAGTACTTC
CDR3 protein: CASSMGQGAWEQYF

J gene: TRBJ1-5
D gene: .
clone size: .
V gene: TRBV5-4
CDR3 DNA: TGTGCCAGCAGCCTCCCGGATCAGCCCCAGCATTTT
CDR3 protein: CASSLPDQPQHF

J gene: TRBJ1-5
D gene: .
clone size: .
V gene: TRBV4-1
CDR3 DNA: TGCGCCAGCAGCCAAGATCTAATCTCTCAGCCCCAGCATTTT
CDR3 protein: CASSQDLISQPQHF

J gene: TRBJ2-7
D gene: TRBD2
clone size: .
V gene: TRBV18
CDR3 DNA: TGTGCCAGCTCACCCCTTCTAGCGGGGGGATTTAACGAGCAGTACTTC
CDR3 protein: CASSPLLAGGFNEQYF

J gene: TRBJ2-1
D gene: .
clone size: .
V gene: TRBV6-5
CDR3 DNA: TGTGCCAGCAGAAAGACAGACCGGGTCAACAATGAGCAGTTCTTC
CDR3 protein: CASRKTDRVNNEQFF

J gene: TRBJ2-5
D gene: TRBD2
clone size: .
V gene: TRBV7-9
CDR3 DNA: TGTGCCAGCAGCCAACCGACTAGCGGAGAGACCCAGTACTTC
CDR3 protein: CASSQPTSGETQYF

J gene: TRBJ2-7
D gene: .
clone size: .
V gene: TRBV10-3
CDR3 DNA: TGTGCCATCAGTGAAAAGCAGGGGAGTGGGGAGCAGTACTTC
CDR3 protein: CAISEKQGSGEQYF

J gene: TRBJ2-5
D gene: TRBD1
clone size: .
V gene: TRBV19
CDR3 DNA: TGTGCCAGTAGTAAGGGACAGGGGCGCGGGGAGACCCAGTACTTC
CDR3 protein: CASSKGQGRGETQYF

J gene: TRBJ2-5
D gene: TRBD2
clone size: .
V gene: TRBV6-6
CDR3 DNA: TGTGCCAGCATTGGGGGGGGGAAAGAGACCCAGTACTTC
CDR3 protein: CASIGGGKETQYF

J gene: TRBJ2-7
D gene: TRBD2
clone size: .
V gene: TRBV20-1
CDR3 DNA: TGCAGTGCTAGTGGACTAGCGGGGCGCTCCTACGAGCAGTACTTC
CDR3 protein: CSASGLAGRSYEQYF

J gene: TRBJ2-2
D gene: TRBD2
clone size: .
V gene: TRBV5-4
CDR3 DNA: TGTGCCAGCAGCTCAGGACTAGCGGGGGGCACCGGGGAGCTGTTTTTT
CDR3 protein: CASSSGLAGGTGELFF

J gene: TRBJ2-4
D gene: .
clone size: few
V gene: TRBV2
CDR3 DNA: TGTGCCAGCAGTGAGAAGTCAGGTCTAGCCAAAAACATTCAGTACTTC
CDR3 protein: CASSEKSGLAKNIQYF